This entry lists 16 T cell receptor beta chains sequenced from one sample in a study of cytomegalovirus exposure and HLA in healthy donors. Researchers ran the PCR with 60 Vbeta and 13 Jbeta primers. Clones were read by immunoSEQ multiplex PCR, and TCRdb kept only the in-frame ones, dropping some. There are approximately 140,000 clones in the sample; 70% to 85% occur only once, and less than 3.5% lies in the top ten. Sample: PBMCs. The receptors shown here come from a man in his fifties in good health and CMV-seronegative.

The chain employs TRBV2 and TRBJ2-7; D uncertain. The CDR3 loop spans 12 amino acids. Germline loops: CDR1 SNHLY, CDR2 FYNNEI. The ends were cut back, 8 bases at V and 4 bases at J, with 12 bases in the middle. CDR3: CASAWAHYEQYF. The CDR3 DNA is TGTGCCAGCGCTTGGGCCCATTACGAGCAGTACTTC.

The V gene is TRBV5-1, the J gene TRBJ1-1; D might be TRBD1 (5 bases). Germline V gene data show CDR1 as SGHRS and CDR2 as YFSETQ. Trimming cost V 4 bases and J 0 bases, with 16 bases left between them. The CDR3 length is 16 residues. CDR3 DNA sequence: TGCGCCAGCAGCCCTGTAGGGGCTGGCATGAACACTGAAGCTTTCTTT. It translates to CASSPVGAGMNTEAFF.

The chain employs TRBV7-9 and TRBJ1-4; a weak D match, TRBD1 (5 bases). The length of the CDR3 is 13 residues. The germline CDR1 and CDR2 sequences are SEHNR and FQNEAQ (reference sequence). Trimming took off 0 bases at V and 6 bases at J, with 5 bases between the two ends. CDR3 DNA: TGTGCCAGCAGCTTAGCCAGGGATGAAAAACTGTTTTTT. Translating it yields CASSLARDEKLFF.

The chain couples TRBV2 to TRBJ2-1, with 12 bases identical to TRBD2. Germline loops: CDR1 SNHLY, CDR2 FYNNEI. The CDR3 totals 15 residues. V shed 5 bases and J 4 bases; nucleotides not matched to a gene: 3. The CDR3 reads CASSRLAGEYNEQFF. The DNA of the CDR3 is TGTGCCAGCAGTCGACTAGCGGGGGAATACAATGAGCAGTTCTTC.

The V and J genes are TRBV2 and TRBJ2-7; 12 positions match TRBD1. J gave up 6 bases and V 10 bases, and 4 bases lay outside the gene matches. The CDR3 contains 12 residues. The germline gives CDR1 SNHLY, CDR2 FYNNEI. CDR3 loop: CATRDRGPEQYF. CDR3 bases: TGTGCCACCCGGGACAGGGGGCCCGAGCAGTACTTC.

The chain carries TRBV5-6 and TRBJ2-7, with D unclear. The V gene lost 0 bases and the J gene lost 3 bases, with 10 bases spanning the gap. Germline loops: CDR1 SGHDT, CDR2 YYEEEE. CDR3 length: 14 amino acids. The DNA for the CDR3 is TGTGCCAGCAGCTTGGGTCGGAGCGTCTACGAGCAGTACTTC. It encodes CASSLGRSVYEQYF.

The CDR3 DNA reads TGTGCCAGCAGCCAGGGACAGAGCAACTATGGCTACACCTTC. Translating it yields CASSQGQSNYGYTF. The chain is built from TRBV5-6 and TRBJ1-2; TRBD1 matches at 7 bases. The germline V gene has CDR1 SGHDT and CDR2 YYEEEE. The CDR3 length is 14 residues. V was clipped by 4 bases and J by 2 bases; unmatched bases: 5. Full variable domain (remainder filled in from reference TRBV5-6 and TRBJ1-2): DAGVTQSPTHLIKTRGQQVTLRCSPKSGHDTVSWYQQALGQGPQFIFQYYEEEERQRGNFPDRFSGHQFPNYSSELNVNALLLGDSALYLCASSQGQSNYGYTFGSGTRLTVV.

The chain joins TRBV2 to TRBJ2-3; D might be TRBD1 (6 bases). This CDR3 contains 14 residues. Germline CDR1 SNHLY, CDR2 FYNNEI. V lost 7 bases to trimming and J lost 2 bases, with 13 bases between them. CDR3 nucleotide sequence: TGTGCCAGCAATACCCAGGGGTACACAGATACGCAGTATTTT. It codes for CASNTQGYTDTQYF. Filled out from reference TRBV2 and TRBJ2-3, the complete variable domain reads EPEVTQTPSHQVTQMGQEVILRCVPISNHLYFYWYRQILGQKVEFLVSFYNNEISEKSEIFDDQFSVERPDGSNFTLKIRSTKLEDSAMYFCASNTQGYTDTQYFGPGTRLTVL.

The chain combines TRBV9 with TRBJ2-7, with D possibly being TRBD1 (6 bases). This CDR3 has 15 residues. Germline V gene sequence: CDR1 SGDLS, CDR2 YYNGEE. V lost 4 bases to trimming and J lost 2 bases, with 16 bases between them. The CDR3 loop reads CASSSTTGGPYEQYF. The CDR3 coding sequence is TGTGCCAGCAGCTCAACGACAGGAGGACCCTACGAGCAGTACTTC. The whole variable domain, remainder taken from reference TRBV9 and TRBJ2-7, is DSGVTQTPKHLITATGQRVTLRCSPRSGDLSVYWYQQSLDQGLQFLIQYYNGEERAKGNILERFSAQQFPDLHSELNLSSLELGDSALYFCASSSTTGGPYEQYFGPGTRLTVT.

A remark on this clone: Distinct nucleotide sequences in the sample also encode this CDR3. The V and J genes are TRBV13 and TRBJ1-6, with 7 nucleotides matching TRBD1. The CDR3 spans 17 residues. With V trimmed by 3 bases and J by 0 bases, 5 bases remained unmatched. Per germline, CDR1 PRHDT and CDR2 FYEKMQ (reference sequence). The CDR3 spells CASSLRQGGSYNSPLHF. The CDR3 nucleotides are TGTGCCAGCAGCTTGAGACAGGGCGGCTCCTATAATTCACCCCTCCACTTT.

The chain carries TRBV5-1 and TRBJ2-7; weak D call: TRBD1 (5 bases). This CDR3 has 14 amino acids. Trimming removed 0 bases from V and 6 bases from J, with 13 bases in between. CDR1 SGHRS and CDR2 YFSETQ come from the germline V gene. CDR3 bases: TGCGCCAGCAGCTTGGGACAGCCTGAGGCCGAGCAGTACTTC. Residues: CASSLGQPEAEQYF.

This chain uses TRBV30 with TRBJ2-7, with D tentatively TRBD2 (5 bases). This CDR3 has 12 residues. Trimming shortened V by 0 bases and J by 3 bases, and 6 bases separated the two germline ends. CDR1 is GTSNPN and CDR2 is SVGIG in the germline V gene (reference sequence). CDR3 region: CAWSVRGYEQYF. CDR3 nucleotide sequence: TGTGCCTGGAGTGTACGGGGCTACGAGCAGTACTTC.

V is TRBV13 and J is TRBJ2-7; D might be TRBD1 (6 bases). V was cut by 1 base and J by 4 bases, with 8 bases left in between. The CDR3 has 13 residues. From germline, CDR1 is PRHDT and CDR2 FYEKMQ (reference sequence). Here the CDR3 DNA reads TGTGCCAGCAGCTTAGAACAGGGATACGAGCAGTACTTC. Residues: CASSLEQGYEQYF.

A note on this clone: The sample has other DNA sequences that encode this CDR3 too. The chain has TRBV4-2 and TRBJ2-3, with D tentatively TRBD2 (5 bases). This CDR3 spans 15 amino acids. The V gene lost 0 bases and the J gene lost 6 bases, with 13 bases spanning the gap. Germline lookup yields CDR1 LGHNA and CDR2 YNFKEQ. The chain's CDR3 is CASSQDPLGSDTQYF. CDR3 bases: TGTGCCAGCAGCCAAGACCCACTAGGTTCGGATACGCAGTATTTT.

Comment on this clone: An end of the junction differs from the germline gene, which may be a read error. In DNA, the CDR3 is TGTGCCACCAGCGGAGACCCCGGGACAGTCTATGGCTACACCTTC. Its protein is CATSGDPGTVYGYTF. The rearrangement links TRBV15 to TRBJ1-2; TRBD1 matches at 7 bases. CDR1 is LNHNV, CDR2 YYDKDF, per germline (reference sequence). The CDR3 is 15 residues long.

This clone was detected once. V gene TRBV10-1 combines with J gene TRBJ2-3; the match to TRBD1 covers 7 bases. This CDR3 is built from 15 residues. Trimming at V came to 2 bases and at J to 3 bases, leaving 5 bases not matched to a gene. In germline, CDR1 is WNHNN, CDR2 SYGVQD (reference sequence). The CDR3 spells CASSESQGVTDTQYF. Here the CDR3 DNA reads TGCGCCAGCAGTGAGAGTCAGGGGGTAACAGATACGCAGTATTTT.